This entry describes one T cell receptor (beta chain). Trimming took 0 bases from V and 2 from J, leaving 6 bases between them. Germline V lookup: CDR1 ENHRY, CDR2 SYGVKD. The CDR3 loop spans 14 amino acids. The assay was immunoSEQ multiplex PCR, and TCRdb's table has in-frame clones only and misses some. The sample has about 2 million clones, approximately 95% seen once; the top ten hold about 1.1%. The data were taken from a study of shared clonotypes between healthy human individuals. On the study more broadly: For every donor, three CD4 naive, three CD4 memory, two CD8 naive and one CD8 memory plates were used.

Naive CD8 populations comprised CD45RO-negative cells positively selected for CCR7, excluding terminally differentiated effector memory CD45RA+ cells. This clonotype originated in a man aged 18 to 30 in good health. The material sequenced was naive CD8+ T cells sorted from blood. The J gene is TRBJ2-3, the V gene TRBV10-3; no clear D gene. The CDR3 loop is CAISESAVTDTQYF. As DNA, the CDR3 is TGTGCCATCAGTGAGTCGGCTGTCACAGATACGCAGTATTTT.